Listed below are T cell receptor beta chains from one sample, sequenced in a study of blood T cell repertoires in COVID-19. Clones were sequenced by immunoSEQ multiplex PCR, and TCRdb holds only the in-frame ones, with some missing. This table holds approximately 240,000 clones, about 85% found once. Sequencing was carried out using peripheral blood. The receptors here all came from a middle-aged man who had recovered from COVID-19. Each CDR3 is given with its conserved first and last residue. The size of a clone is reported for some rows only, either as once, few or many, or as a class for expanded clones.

CDR3 protein: CASSYGLDEKLFF
J gene: TRBJ1-4
clone size: once
V gene: TRBV28

CDR3 protein: CASSLVEATTNEQFF
J gene: TRBJ2-1
clone size: NA
V gene: TRBV7-2

CDR3 protein: CASSKGDVTLMATTF
J gene: TRBJ1-2
clone size: few
V gene: TRBV19

CDR3 protein: CASSLYTDTQYF
J gene: TRBJ2-3
clone size: NA
V gene: TRBV11-3

CDR3 protein: CASSTGQGARQPQHF
J gene: TRBJ1-5
clone size: NA
V gene: TRBV19

CDR3 protein: CASSGSGRANTGELFF
J gene: TRBJ2-2
clone size: many
V gene: TRBV11-3

CDR3 protein: CASSPGPANTGELFF
J gene: TRBJ2-2
clone size: NA
V gene: TRBV7-2

CDR3 protein: CATSDSSGRPHEQFF
J gene: TRBJ2-1
clone size: NA
V gene: TRBV24-1

CDR3 protein: CAWRAIGDRADSPLHF
J gene: TRBJ1-6
clone size: NA
V gene: TRBV30

CDR3 protein: CSVRTGGVNTGELFF
J gene: TRBJ2-2
clone size: NA
V gene: TRBV29-1

CDR3 protein: CASNRDYGSYNSPLHF
J gene: TRBJ1-6
clone size: NA
V gene: TRBV7-8

CDR3 protein: CASSKALLAEALVEQYF
J gene: TRBJ2-7
clone size: NA
V gene: TRBV21-1

CDR3 protein: CASSPLSRGRDGYTF
J gene: TRBJ1-2
clone size: NA
V gene: TRBV11-2

CDR3 protein: CASSLMLAGTHEQYF
J gene: TRBJ2-7
clone size: NA
V gene: TRBV7-8

CDR3 protein: CASSIGGQNYEQYF
J gene: TRBJ2-7
clone size: NA
V gene: TRBV19

CDR3 protein: CASSQEALWRAGGGNEQFF
J gene: TRBJ2-1
clone size: NA
V gene: TRBV3-1/TRBV3-2

CDR3 protein: CASSALAGYNEQFF
J gene: TRBJ2-1
clone size: NA
V gene: TRBV10-2

CDR3 protein: CASSIISKGLVRSYNEQFF
J gene: TRBJ2-1
clone size: NA
V gene: TRBV19

CDR3 protein: CASSFTGVQGYTF
J gene: TRBJ1-2
clone size: NA
V gene: TRBV7-2

CDR3 protein: CASSRGQGHNTGELFF
J gene: TRBJ2-2
clone size: NA
V gene: TRBV18

CDR3 protein: CASSLGWPGVITDTQYF
J gene: TRBJ2-3
clone size: NA
V gene: TRBV7-9

CDR3 protein: CASSDRATNEKLFF
J gene: TRBJ1-4
clone size: few
V gene: TRBV6-1

CDR3 protein: CASTLMAGESGYTF
J gene: TRBJ1-2
clone size: NA
V gene: TRBV21-1

CDR3 protein: CAIQQGLGNQPQHF
J gene: TRBJ1-5
clone size: NA
V gene: TRBV10-3

CDR3 protein: CASSRRSGTSGMGEQFF
J gene: TRBJ2-1
clone size: NA
V gene: TRBV6-6

CDR3 protein: CASSRTSGSSYNEQFF
J gene: TRBJ2-1
clone size: NA
V gene: TRBV5-8

CDR3 protein: CASSSEDRGTQYF
J gene: TRBJ2-3
clone size: NA
V gene: TRBV4-1

CDR3 protein: CASSQDGSRSIQETQYF
J gene: TRBJ2-5
clone size: NA
V gene: TRBV3-1/TRBV3-2

CDR3 protein: CASSLRPYGYTF
J gene: TRBJ1-2
clone size: NA
V gene: TRBV7-9

CDR3 protein: CASSLERWITTGGYTF
J gene: TRBJ1-2
clone size: NA
V gene: TRBV7-2

CDR3 protein: CASSSDRVEKLFF
J gene: TRBJ1-4
clone size: NA
V gene: TRBV11-2

CDR3 protein: CASSPGGEKLFF
J gene: TRBJ1-4
clone size: NA
V gene: TRBV7-9

CDR3 protein: CASSLGSRDRVRPEVF
J gene: TRBJ2-1
clone size: NA
V gene: TRBV28

CDR3 protein: CASSPLGATNEKLFF
J gene: TRBJ1-4
clone size: NA
V gene: TRBV27

CDR3 protein: CSARTGKDEKLFF
J gene: TRBJ1-4
clone size: few
V gene: TRBV29-1

CDR3 protein: CASSFLPPGGSLGLAGGTQYF
J gene: TRBJ2-3
clone size: NA
V gene: TRBV5-1

CDR3 protein: CASSLGGRPITDTQYF
J gene: TRBJ2-3
clone size: NA
V gene: TRBV7-9

CDR3 protein: CASTKRTDRGDYTF
J gene: TRBJ1-2
clone size: NA
V gene: TRBV6-6

CDR3 protein: CASSQDFRTGRHEQFF
J gene: TRBJ2-1
clone size: NA
V gene: TRBV3-1/TRBV3-2

CDR3 protein: CATTKPGLAGTQSYEQYF
J gene: TRBJ2-7
clone size: NA
V gene: TRBV28

CDR3 protein: CSVEVTGRVRNEQFF
J gene: TRBJ2-1
clone size: NA
V gene: TRBV29-1

CDR3 protein: CASSLDGLAGVEQYF
J gene: TRBJ2-7
clone size: NA
V gene: TRBV5-5

CDR3 protein: CASSLGTGSGYTF
J gene: TRBJ1-2
clone size: few
V gene: TRBV11-2

CDR3 protein: CASSWGTGGSYEQYF
J gene: TRBJ2-7
clone size: NA
V gene: TRBV28

CDR3 protein: CASSVGASGHYEQYF
J gene: TRBJ2-7
clone size: NA
V gene: TRBV9

CDR3 protein: CASTRERAPTDTQYF
J gene: TRBJ2-3
clone size: NA
V gene: TRBV2

CDR3 protein: CASSPPDSYGYTF
J gene: TRBJ1-2
clone size: NA
V gene: TRBV28

CDR3 protein: CASSLGLTLTDTQYF
J gene: TRBJ2-3
clone size: NA
V gene: TRBV19

CDR3 protein: CASSARAGGSYEQYF
J gene: TRBJ2-7
clone size: NA
V gene: TRBV5-6